The TCR beta chain under discussion was sequenced for a study of blood T cell repertoires in COVID-19. Profiling relied on immunoSEQ multiplex PCR, and the TCRdb table lists in-frame clones only, not all of them. This table has around 270,000 clones, 70% to 85% appearing once. This TCR was sampled from a human donor with COVID-19, enrolled during active disease. The donor label of this sample is uncertain. The sample taken for sequencing was peripheral blood.

CDR3 sequence: CASSLRTGSYEQYF. The CDR3, as DNA: TGTGCCAGCAGCCTCCGGACAGGGTCCTACGAGCAGTACTTC. The chain has TRBV5-4 and TRBJ2-7; TRBD1 matches at 8 bases. This CDR3 comprises 14 residues. With 4 bases clipped from V and 1 base from J, the junction kept 4 bases outside the gene matches. Looked up from germline, CDR1 is SGHNT and CDR2 is YYREEE (reference sequence).